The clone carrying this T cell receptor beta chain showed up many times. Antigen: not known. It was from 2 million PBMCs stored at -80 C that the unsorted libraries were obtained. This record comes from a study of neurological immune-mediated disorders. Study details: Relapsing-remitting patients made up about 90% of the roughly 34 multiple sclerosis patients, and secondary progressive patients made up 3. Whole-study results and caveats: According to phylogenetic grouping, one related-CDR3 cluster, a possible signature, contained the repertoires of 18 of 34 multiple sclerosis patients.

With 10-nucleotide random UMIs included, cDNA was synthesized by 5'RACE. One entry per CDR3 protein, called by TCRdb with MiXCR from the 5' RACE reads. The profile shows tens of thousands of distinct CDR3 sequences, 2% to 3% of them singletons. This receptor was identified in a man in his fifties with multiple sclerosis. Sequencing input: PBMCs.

CDR3 nucleotide sequence: TGCGCCAGCAGCTCGGGACAGCTCTCCGGGGAGCTGTTTTTT. Its protein is CASSSGQLSGELFF. This chain uses TRBV5-1 with TRBJ2-2; 7 bases match TRBD1. CDR1 and CDR2 from the germline V gene are SGHRS and YFSETQ. V shed 3 bases, J shed 6 bases, and the junction held 5 bases outside the gene matches. CDR3 length: 14 residues.